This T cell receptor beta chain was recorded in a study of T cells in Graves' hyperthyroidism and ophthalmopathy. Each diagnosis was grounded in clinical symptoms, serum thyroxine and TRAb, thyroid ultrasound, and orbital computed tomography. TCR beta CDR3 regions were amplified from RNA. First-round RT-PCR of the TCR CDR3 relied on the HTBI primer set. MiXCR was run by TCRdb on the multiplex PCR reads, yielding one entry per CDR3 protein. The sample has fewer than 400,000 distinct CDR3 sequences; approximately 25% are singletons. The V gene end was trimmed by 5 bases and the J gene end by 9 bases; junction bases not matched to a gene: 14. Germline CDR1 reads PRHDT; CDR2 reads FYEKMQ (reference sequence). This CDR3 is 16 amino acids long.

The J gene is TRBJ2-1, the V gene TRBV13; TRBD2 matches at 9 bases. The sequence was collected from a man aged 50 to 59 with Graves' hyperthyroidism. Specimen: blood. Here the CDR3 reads CASSPMTSGPFFEQFF. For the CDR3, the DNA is TGTGCCAGCAGCCCGATGACTAGCGGACCTTTTTTTGAGCAGTTCTTC.